Listed here are 30 T cell receptor beta chains from one sample, sequenced in a study of cytomegalovirus exposure and HLA in healthy donors. Both 60 Vbeta primers and 13 Jbeta primers went into the PCR. Profiling relied on immunoSEQ multiplex PCR, and the TCRdb table lists in-frame clones only, not all of them. The sample shows over 150,000 clones, more than 70% of them seen only once. Source material: PBMCs. These receptors came from a male donor in good health and CMV-seronegative.

The rearrangement joins TRBV19 to TRBJ1-5, with D possibly matching TRBD1 (5 bases). In germline, CDR1 is LNHDA, CDR2 SQIVND (reference sequence). The CDR3 is 15 residues long. The ends were cut back, 5 bases at V and 2 bases at J, with 13 bases in the middle. The CDR3 loop is CASSPGTEGNQPQHF. In DNA, the CDR3 is TGTGCCAGTAGTCCCGGGACTGAGGGCAATCAGCCCCAGCATTTT.

The chain has TRBV5-4 and TRBJ2-2, with D tentatively TRBD1 (5 bases). Trimming removed 4 bases at V and 5 bases at J, with 12 bases between. Germline CDR1 reads SGHNT; CDR2 reads YYREEE (reference sequence). This CDR3 is built from 14 residues. The CDR3 protein is CASSRPQGTGELFF. CDR3 sequence (DNA): TGTGCCAGCAGCCGGCCCCAGGGAACCGGGGAGCTGTTTTTT.

This sequence joins TRBV6-4 and TRBJ2-3, with D possibly matching TRBD2 (5 bases). Trimming removed 0 bases at V and 0 bases at J, with 7 bases between. Germline V gives CDR1 MRHNA, CDR2 SNTAGT. This CDR3 comprises 15 residues. The CDR3 DNA reads as TGTGCCAGCAGTGACTCCGGACTCAGCACAGATACGCAGTATTTT. This translates into CASSDSGLSTDTQYF.

The chain joins TRBV7-2 to TRBJ2-1, with D possibly being TRBD1 (6 bases). Germline V gene lookup returns CDR1 SGHTA and CDR2 FQGNSA. The CDR3 has 15 residues. V was trimmed by 2 bases and J by 10 bases, leaving 18 bases between them. CDR3 DNA: TGTGCCAGCAGCTTAAAACAGGGAAGGCTAAAAGAGCAGTTCTTC. This gives the protein CASSLKQGRLKEQFF.

The gene calls are TRBV11-2 and TRBJ2-7; no clear D gene. The CDR3 sequence is 12 residues long. From germline, CDR1 is SGHAT and CDR2 FQNNGV. The V and J ends lost 5 bases and 0 bases respectively, with 5 bases between them. The CDR3 sequence is CASSAGSYEQYF. As DNA, the CDR3 is TGTGCCAGCAGCGCAGGCTCCTACGAGCAGTACTTC.

The chain is built from TRBV27 and TRBJ2-7, with 7 bases identical to TRBD2. The CDR3 has 13 amino acids. Trimming took 5 bases from V and 2 from J; bases not matched to a gene: 3. The germline V gene has CDR1 MNHEY and CDR2 SMNVEV (reference sequence). The CDR3 DNA sequence: TGTGCCAGCAGTCTGGGGAGGGCCTACGAGCAGTACTTC. It codes for CASSLGRAYEQYF.

The chain couples TRBV19 to TRBJ2-1, with 8 bases matching TRBD1. With 5 bases clipped from V and 7 bases from J, the junction kept 10 bases outside the gene matches. The V gene's germline CDR1 is LNHDA and CDR2 SQIVND (reference sequence). The CDR3 extends over 15 amino acids. This CDR3 is CASSPPGGQGNEQFF. The CDR3 nucleotides read TGTGCCAGTAGTCCCCCAGGGGGCCAAGGGAATGAGCAGTTCTTC.

The chain links TRBV11-2 to TRBJ2-7, with 9 bases matching TRBD2. CDR3 length equals 15 residues. The J segment lost 5 bases and the V segment lost 5 bases, leaving 10 bases of the junction unmatched. Germline lookup yields CDR1 SGHAT and CDR2 FQNNGV. CDR3 nucleotide sequence: TGTGCCAGCAGCCCCACGGCGGGAGGGCCCCACGAGCAGTACTTC. This codes for CASSPTAGGPHEQYF.

The rearrangement uses TRBV27 and TRBJ2-7; the D gene is possibly TRBD2 (6 bases). Deletions cut 4 bases from V and 3 bases from J, with 13 bases between. CDR3 size: 14 residues. The germline CDR1 and CDR2 sequences are MNHEY and SMNVEV (reference sequence). DNA for the CDR3: TGTGCCAGCAGTTGGAGTAGCGGTAGCTACGAGCAGTACTTC. As protein: CASSWSSGSYEQYF.

The chain joins TRBV5-1 to TRBJ1-1, with 9 bases aligning to TRBD1. Germline CDR1 is SGHRS and CDR2 is YFSETQ. After removal of 0 bases from V and 0 bases from J, the junction contained 3 bases not matched to a gene. CDR3 length equals 16 residues. This chain's CDR3 is CASSLVGTGMNTEAFF. For the CDR3, the DNA is TGCGCCAGCAGCTTGGTGGGGACAGGGATGAACACTGAAGCTTTCTTT.

The V gene is TRBV4-1, the J gene TRBJ2-3; 11 bases map to TRBD2. Germline CDR1 reads MGHRA; CDR2 reads YSYEKL. This CDR3 has 16 amino acids. Trimming cost V 5 bases and J 2 bases; bases outside gene matches: 6. CDR3 residues: CASSVLAGALTDTQYF. The CDR3 DNA sequence: TGCGCCAGCAGCGTACTAGCGGGGGCCCTCACAGATACGCAGTATTTT.

CDR3 nucleotides: TGTGCCAGCGGGGGGATCAGCAATCAGCCCCAGCATTTT. Translating it yields CASGGISNQPQHF. The rearrangement links TRBV2 to TRBJ1-5, with D perhaps matching TRBD1 (5 bases). The ends were cut back, 8 bases at V and 1 base at J, with 9 bases in the middle. This CDR3 spans 13 amino acids. The germline V gene has CDR1 SNHLY and CDR2 FYNNEI.

This rearrangement joins TRBV4-2 to TRBJ1-1, with D possibly matching TRBD1 (6 bases). Germline CDR1 reads LGHNA; CDR2 reads YNFKEQ. The CDR3 length is 15 residues. V shed 0 bases and J shed 4 bases, with 12 bases lying between them. CDR3 nucleotides: TGTGCCAGCAGCCAAGATCCGGGACAAGGCACTGAAGCTTTCTTT. Translation: CASSQDPGQGTEAFF.

In its sample, this clone was seen a few times. This chain connects TRBV9 to TRBJ1-2, with a tentative D call TRBD1 (6 bases). Trimming left V 1 base short and J 7 bases short, with 11 bases between. This CDR3 is built from 13 residues. The germline gives CDR1 SGDLS, CDR2 YYNGEE. CDR3 bases: TGTGCCAGCAGCGTATCCAGGGGAAGTGGCTACACCTTC. Translated, it gives CASSVSRGSGYTF.

The rearrangement uses TRBV4-3 and TRBJ1-4; the D gene is possibly TRBD1 (5 bases). This CDR3 region has 15 residues. Germline V gene lookup returns CDR1 LGHNA and CDR2 YSLEER. Trimming cost V 1 base and J 3 bases, with 9 bases left between them. In DNA, the CDR3 is TGCGCCAGCAGCCAAGGGCGGGGGGCTAATGAAAAACTGTTTTTT. Protein product: CASSQGRGANEKLFF.

The chain employs TRBV2 and TRBJ1-6, with 9 bases that match TRBD1. This CDR3 region has 16 residues. Trimming took 6 bases from V and 6 from J; bases not matched to a gene: 9. The germline gives CDR1 SNHLY, CDR2 FYNNEI. The CDR3 DNA reads TGTGCCAGCAGCCCCGTCGGACAGGGGTTTAATTCACCCCTCCACTTT. Translated, it gives CASSPVGQGFNSPLHF. The whole variable domain, filled in from reference TRBV2 and TRBJ1-6, reads EPEVTQTPSHQVTQMGQEVILRCVPISNHLYFYWYRQILGQKVEFLVSFYNNEISEKSEIFDDQFSVERPDGSNFTLKIRSTKLEDSAMYFCASSPVGQGFNSPLHFGNGTRLTVT.

The CDR3 nucleotides are TGTGCCAGCAGCTTAGCAGGGGGCTCCGGGGAGCTGTTTTTT. Translating gives CASSLAGGSGELFF. This chain connects TRBV7-9 to TRBJ2-2; 7 nucleotides line up with TRBD1. The germline V gene has CDR1 SEHNR and CDR2 FQNEAQ (reference sequence). Germline trimming cut 0 bases from V and 6 bases from J; bases unmatched to any gene: 1. CDR3 length: 14 amino acids.

V and J are TRBV6-1 and TRBJ2-3; 7 nucleotides match TRBD1. V dropped 7 bases and J dropped 9; count of bases not matched to a gene: 4. The length of the CDR3 is 11 residues. Germline CDR1 MNHNS, CDR2 SASEGT. The CDR3 sequence: CASKTGSTQYF. As DNA, the CDR3 is TGTGCCAGCAAGACAGGGTCAACGCAGTATTTT.

This clone occurred once. CDR3 DNA sequence: TGCAGCGTTTTACAGGGGGATGAAAAACTGTTTTTT. This codes for CSVLQGDEKLFF. The rearrangement uses TRBV29-1 and TRBJ1-4, with 8 bases that match TRBD1. After removal of 5 bases from V and 6 bases from J, the junction contained 2 bases not matched to a gene. The CDR3 runs 12 residues. From germline, CDR1 is SQVTM and CDR2 ANQGSEA.

The V call is TRBV19, the J call TRBJ1-4, with D maybe TRBD1 (6 bases). This CDR3 is 15 amino acids long. V gave up 5 bases and J gave up 0 bases, with 10 bases separating them. The germline V gene encodes CDR1 LNHDA and CDR2 SQIVND (reference sequence). Here the CDR3 DNA reads TGTGCCAGTAGTGTTAGACAGGCAACTAATGAAAAACTGTTTTTT. Translating gives CASSVRQATNEKLFF.

This clone was observed a single time. The chain is built from TRBV19 and TRBJ2-7; 7 bases agree with TRBD1. Germline assignment: CDR1 LNHDA and CDR2 SQIVND (reference sequence). The trim removed 6 bases at V and 7 bases at J, leaving 6 bases unmatched. The CDR3 is 12 amino acids. CDR3 protein: CASSWDRGEQYF. The CDR3 DNA follows: TGTGCCAGTAGCTGGGACAGAGGGGAGCAGTACTTC.

The rearrangement links TRBV5-4 to TRBJ2-3, with a tentative D call TRBD1 (6 bases). Per the germline V gene, CDR1 is SGHNT and CDR2 is YYREEE (reference sequence). The CDR3 has 12 residues. Trimming took 1 base from V and 7 from J, leaving 7 bases between them. The CDR3 DNA reads TGTGCCAGCAGCTTGCAGGGGAATACGCAGTATTTT. Protein sequence: CASSLQGNTQYF.

This clone occurred once. The chain couples TRBV6-1 to TRBJ1-1; 8 bases match TRBD1. Germline V gene sequence: CDR1 MNHNS, CDR2 SASEGT. This CDR3 region has 15 residues. The V gene end was trimmed by 7 bases and the J gene end by 5 bases; junction bases not matched to a gene: 12. CDR3: CASNPKPTGGTEAFF. The CDR3, as DNA: TGTGCCAGCAACCCCAAACCTACAGGGGGAACTGAAGCTTTCTTT.

This clone was recorded a few times. V gene TRBV19 combines with J gene TRBJ2-4, with 7 bases fitting TRBD1. The germline V gene has CDR1 LNHDA and CDR2 SQIVND (reference sequence). The J segment lost 0 bases and the V segment lost 5 bases, leaving 4 bases of the junction unmatched. The CDR3 covers 15 residues. The CDR3 protein is CASSDRQGAKNIQYF. DNA for the CDR3: TGTGCCAGTAGTGACCGACAGGGAGCCAAAAACATTCAGTACTTC.

The CDR3 loop is CASSHYRTEPGNTIYF. The CDR3 DNA reads as TGCGCCAGCAGCCACTATCGGACAGAGCCTGGAAACACCATATATTTT. The rearrangement uses TRBV4-3 and TRBJ1-3; tentatively, D is TRBD1 (6 bases). V lost 3 bases to trimming and J lost 2 bases, with 14 bases between them. Germline V gene lookup returns CDR1 LGHNA and CDR2 YSLEER. This CDR3 has 16 amino acids.

This chain links TRBV28 with TRBJ1-2; D may be TRBD1 (5 bases). This CDR3 contains 15 residues. Trimming took off 8 bases at V and 10 bases at J, with 26 bases between the two ends. Germline V gives CDR1 MDHEN, CDR2 SYDVKM. The CDR3 protein is CASSTPALTDPDYTF. CDR3 DNA sequence: TGTGCCAGCTCGACTCCTGCGCTGACAGACCCAGACTACACCTTC.

The chain joins TRBV6-1 to TRBJ1-1; D remains ambiguous. With 8 bases removed from V and 0 bases from J, the gap between germline ends came to 13 bases. Germline CDR1 and CDR2: MNHNS and SASEGT. The CDR3 is made up of 14 amino acids. The CDR3, as DNA: TGTGCCAGCGATCAATATCAGATGAACACTGAAGCTTTCTTT. As protein: CASDQYQMNTEAFF.

This clone was seen a few times. CDR3 DNA sequence: TGTGCCAGCAGCTCCTTTAACTATGGCTACACCTTC. Translated: CASSSFNYGYTF. The chain employs TRBV7-2 and TRBJ1-2; D uncertain. Germline values: CDR1 SGHTA, CDR2 FQGNSA. This CDR3 is built from 12 residues. Deletions cut 4 bases from V and 1 base from J, with 4 bases between.

This chain joins TRBV7-2 and TRBJ2-7, with 9 nucleotides matching TRBD2. V dropped 1 base and J dropped 0; count of bases not matched to a gene: 1. The CDR3 extends over 15 amino acids. Germline CDR1 is SGHTA and CDR2 is FQGNSA. The CDR3 region is CASSLGTSVSYEQYF. The CDR3 DNA reads as TGTGCCAGCAGCTTAGGGACTAGCGTCTCCTACGAGCAGTACTTC.

The gene calls are TRBV6-6 and TRBJ1-2; D uncertain. CDR3 length equals 11 residues. Germline V gene lookup returns CDR1 MNHNY and CDR2 SVGAGI (reference sequence). V lost 8 bases, J lost 5 bases, and 9 bases lay in between. CDR3 coding DNA: TGTGCCAGCCACAGAGAGTATGGCTACACCTTC. This translates into CASHREYGYTF.